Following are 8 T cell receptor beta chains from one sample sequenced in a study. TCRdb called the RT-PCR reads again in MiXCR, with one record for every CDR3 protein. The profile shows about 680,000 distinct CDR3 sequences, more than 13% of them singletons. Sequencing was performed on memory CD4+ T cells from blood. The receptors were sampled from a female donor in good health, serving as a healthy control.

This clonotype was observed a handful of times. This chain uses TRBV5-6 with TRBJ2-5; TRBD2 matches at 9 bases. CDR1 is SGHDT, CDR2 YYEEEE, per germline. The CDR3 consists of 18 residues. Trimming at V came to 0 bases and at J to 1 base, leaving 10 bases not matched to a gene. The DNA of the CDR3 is TGTGCCAGCAGCTTGGCCGGAATAGCGGGAGTTGTCCAAGAGACCCAGTACTTC. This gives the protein CASSLAGIAGVVQETQYF.

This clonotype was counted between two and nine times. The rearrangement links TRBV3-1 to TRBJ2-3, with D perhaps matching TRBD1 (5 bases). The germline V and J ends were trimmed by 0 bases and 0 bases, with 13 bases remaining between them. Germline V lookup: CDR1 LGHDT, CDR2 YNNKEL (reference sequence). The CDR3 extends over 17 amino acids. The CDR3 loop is CASSQDGAGSSTDTQYF. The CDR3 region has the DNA TGTGCCAGCAGCCAAGATGGGGCAGGGTCTAGCACAGATACGCAGTATTTT.

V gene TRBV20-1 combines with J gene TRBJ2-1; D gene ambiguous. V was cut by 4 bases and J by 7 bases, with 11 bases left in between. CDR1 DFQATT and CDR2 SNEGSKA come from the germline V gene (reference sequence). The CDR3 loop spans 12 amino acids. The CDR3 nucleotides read TGCAGTGCTACCCAATCAGTAAATGAGCAGTTCTTC. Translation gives CSATQSVNEQFF.

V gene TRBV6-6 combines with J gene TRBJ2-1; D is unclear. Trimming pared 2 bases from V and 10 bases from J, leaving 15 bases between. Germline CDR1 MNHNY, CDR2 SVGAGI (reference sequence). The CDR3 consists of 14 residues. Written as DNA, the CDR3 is TGTGCCAGCAGTTACGACCCAGACACTGGGGAGCAGTTCTTC. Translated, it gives CASSYDPDTGEQFF.

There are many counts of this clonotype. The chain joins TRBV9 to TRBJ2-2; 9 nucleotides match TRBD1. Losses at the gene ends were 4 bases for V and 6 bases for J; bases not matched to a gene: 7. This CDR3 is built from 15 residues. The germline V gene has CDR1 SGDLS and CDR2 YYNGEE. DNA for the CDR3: TGTGCCAGCAGCCCGGGACAGGGAAGGGCCGGGGAGCTGTTTTTT. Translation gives CASSPGQGRAGELFF.

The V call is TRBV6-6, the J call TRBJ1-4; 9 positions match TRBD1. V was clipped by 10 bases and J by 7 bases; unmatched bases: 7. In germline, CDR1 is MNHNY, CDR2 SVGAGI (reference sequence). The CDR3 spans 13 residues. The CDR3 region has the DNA TGTGCCATCCGCGGGACAGGGCGTGAAAAACTGTTTTTT. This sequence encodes CAIRGTGREKLFF.

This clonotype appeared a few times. The CDR3 spells CASSSDRTSTEAFF. Written as DNA, the CDR3 is TGTGCCAGCAGCTCCGACCGGACGAGCACTGAAGCTTTCTTT. The V gene is TRBV7-2, the J gene TRBJ1-1; D is undetermined. Trimming took off 4 bases at V and 4 bases at J, with 13 bases between the two ends. CDR3 length equals 14 residues. The germline CDR1 and CDR2 sequences are SGHTA and FQGNSA. Filled out from reference TRBV7-2 and TRBJ1-1, the complete variable domain reads GAGVSQSPSNKVTEKGKDVELRCDPISGHTALYWYRQSLGQGLEFLIYFQGNSAPDKSGLPSDRFSAERTGGSVSTLTIQRTQQEDSAVYLCASSSDRTSTEAFFGQGTRLTVV.

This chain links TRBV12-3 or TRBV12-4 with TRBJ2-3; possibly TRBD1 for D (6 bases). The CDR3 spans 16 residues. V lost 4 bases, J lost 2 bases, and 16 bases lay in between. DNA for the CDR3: TGTGCCAGCAGTTCAACAGGGAGTGGGATCACAGATACGCAGTATTTT. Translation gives CASSSTGSGITDTQYF.